This T cell receptor beta chain was captured in a study of blood T cell repertoires in COVID-19. At the level of the study: The samples span acute and convalescent COVID-19 from the United States, Italy and Spain. PBMCs, B-cell-depleted T cells, or T cells provided the cDNA or gDNA that made up the material.

The authors' processing: Amplification of reference gene primers provided the estimated nucleated cell counts. Using immunoSEQ multiplex PCR, the repertoire was profiled, and TCRdb retains in-frame clones only, with some absent. V, J and clone size reflect that table, while D and trimming were determined from the DNA. The table has under 80,000 clones, 70% to 85% seen once. Deletions cut 3 bases from V and 8 bases from J, with 14 bases between. The CDR3 is 14 residues long. The rearrangement joins TRBV23-1 to TRBJ2-1; a weak D match, TRBD2 (5 bases). TRBV23-1 counts as an open reading frame of uncertain function. Sequences were obtained from peripheral blood. The clonotype was recovered from a human donor in a cohort sampled during active COVID-19. The CDR3 region has the DNA TGCGCCAGCAGTCATTGCGGGCAGGTTGATGAGCAGTTCTTC. Amino acid sequence: CASSHCGQVDEQFF.